This T cell receptor beta chain was profiled in a study of T cell changes during pregnancy in multiple sclerosis. CDR3 size: 13 residues. CDR1 is SNHLY and CDR2 is FYNNEI in the germline V gene. The V gene end was trimmed by 10 bases and the J gene end by 6 bases; junction bases not matched to a gene: 9. Profiling relied on immunoSEQ multiplex PCR, and the TCRdb table lists in-frame clones only, not all of them. Of under 45,000 clones listed, about 88% are singletons. The specimen comprised CD4+ T cells from peripheral blood mononuclear cells, sampled in the second trimester of pregnancy. This TCR derives from a female donor with multiple sclerosis, enrolled in a pregnancy study. The chain couples TRBV2 to TRBJ1-5, with 7 bases aligning to TRBD1. CDR3 sequence: CATQGGGTQPQHF. The CDR3 region has the DNA TGTGCCACCCAGGGGGGAGGCACTCAGCCCCAGCATTTT.